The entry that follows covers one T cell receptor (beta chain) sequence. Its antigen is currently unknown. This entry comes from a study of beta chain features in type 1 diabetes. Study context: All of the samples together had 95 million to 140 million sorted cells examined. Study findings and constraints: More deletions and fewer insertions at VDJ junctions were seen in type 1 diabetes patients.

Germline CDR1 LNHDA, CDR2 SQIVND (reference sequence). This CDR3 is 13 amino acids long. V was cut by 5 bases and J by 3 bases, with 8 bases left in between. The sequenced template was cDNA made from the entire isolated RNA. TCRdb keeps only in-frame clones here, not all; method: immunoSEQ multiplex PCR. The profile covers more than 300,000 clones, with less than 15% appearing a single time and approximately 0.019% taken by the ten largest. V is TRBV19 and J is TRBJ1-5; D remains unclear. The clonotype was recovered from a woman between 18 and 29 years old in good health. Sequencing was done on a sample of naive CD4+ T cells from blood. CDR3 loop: CASSSTYNQPQHF. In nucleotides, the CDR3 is TGTGCCAGTAGTTCGACTTACAATCAGCCCCAGCATTTT.